The clone carrying this TCR beta chain was detected ten times or more. Its matching antigen is unknown. Unique molecular identifiers were built into the TCRbeta library. MiXCR, applied by TCRdb to the PCR reads, yields one record per CDR3 protein. The data show about 300,000 distinct CDR3 sequences, over 9.5% seen once. Germline V CDR1 and CDR2: SGDLS, YYNGEE. The CDR3 length is 17 residues. V dropped 3 bases and J dropped 7 bases, with 22 bases sitting between them. This sample stems from a study of T-cell reconstitution after alpha-beta-depleted transplantation in children. Study outcomes and limitations: Newly made T cells mostly supplied T-cell counts and diversity one year after transplant. The study traced high day-60 TCRbeta diversity in some patients to surviving recipient T cells and thymic progenitors. As was reported, about two months after transplant, alpha-beta T cells came from several hundred expanded graft clones.

The TCR sequence derives from a boy less than two years old with acute myeloid leukemia, due to receive a stem cell transplant. The input for sequencing was PBMCs, taken before TCRalphabeta/CD19-depleted stem cell transplant. The chain combines TRBV9 with TRBJ2-2; perhaps TRBD1 as D (6 bases). CDR3 protein: CASSGRLGARWVGELFF. The CDR3 DNA reads TGTGCCAGCAGCGGCCGTCTGGGGGCCCGCTGGGTCGGGGAGCTGTTTTTT. Drawing the rest from reference TRBV9 and TRBJ2-2, the complete variable domain is DSGVTQTPKHLITATGQRVTLRCSPRSGDLSVYWYQQSLDQGLQFLIQYYNGEERAKGNILERFSAQQFPDLHSELNLSSLELGDSALYFCASSGRLGARWVGELFFGEGSRLTVL.